This T cell receptor (beta chain) emerged from a study of blood T cells in healthy people across ages (dated by TCRdb to between 2014 and 2017). About the investigation overall: In model experiments, template switching captured about one uniquely barcoded TCR beta cDNA molecule for every two T cells. To track age-related changes in TCR beta repertoire diversity, the study relied on deep sequencing normalized with unique cDNA molecular identifiers. The donors were split into four age groups: young (average around 15 years), middle-aged (roughly 40), aged (roughly 68) and long-lived (under 85). To avoid experimental bias, donors of different ages were spread randomly across the sequencing lanes. Using the same blood draw, the study looked at two additional independent replicas of 1 million unique cDNA reads for two donors, one aged 18 to 30 and the other aged 80 or older. Here is what the overall study found, with its caveats: Estimates of total diversity based on one million sequenced T cells were considered lower bounds and underestimates. The long-lived group showed more naive CD4+ T cells, fewer expanded clones and increased TCR diversity than the aged group, suggesting age selection. A strong correlation was found between observed TCR beta diversity and the percentage of naive T cells measured by flow cytometry. Since profiling was done on bulk unsorted PBMCs, naive and antigen-experienced compartments could not be conclusively compared. Because the CMV infection status of the donors was unknown, age-related changes in expanded clonotypes may potentially have been confounded. As age increased, observed TCR beta diversity per million T cells dropped in a roughly linear way, and a significant reduction was already evident by age 40.

The approximately 39 donors, aged 6 to 90 years, were systemically healthy Caucasian individuals from Russia. About 10 milliliters of peripheral blood were collected from each donor into EDTA-treated Vacutainer tubes. Ficoll-Paque density-gradient centrifugation was used to isolate PBMCs, with at least 7 million obtained per sample. Total RNA, at least 5.5 micrograms per sample, was extracted from PBMCs with Trizol reagent. For every donor, an aliquot of PBMCs went through flow cytometry to measure the percentages of naive CD45RAhigh/CD27high T cells. For this chain, trimming is 0 bases at the V end and 2 bases at the J end, and the number of junction bases without a gene match is 6. From its cysteine to its phenylalanine, the CDR3 spans 17 amino acids. Only the CDR3 region is kept as DNA, spanning 51 bases read in frame from base 1. CDR1 and CDR2, per the germline V gene, are SGHTA and FQGNSA. Comment on this clonotype: Its antigen target is currently unknown. No base quality values were provided; no much bigger clone lies one nucleotide off.

Receptors were amplified or captured by 5' RACE. Sequencer: Illumina HiSeq 2500. A second about 7 to 12 cycle PCR used a sample-barcoded 5' primer and a J-beta primer mix. A template-switch 5' adaptor carrying 12 random nucleotides introduced a unique molecular identifier onto each TCR beta cDNA molecule. Each sample yielded at least 3 million CDR3-containing paired-end reads. The Mint cDNA synthesis kit, primed by a TRBC-specific oligonucleotide, was used to synthesize first-strand cDNA from all RNA. Following uracil-DNA glycosylase treatment, all cDNA underwent a first 18-cycle PCR with the universal primers M1SS and BC2_uni_R. In the authors' own workflow: Normalization of each sample was performed by random selection of 1 million high-quality reads, each carrying a distinct molecular identifier. Instead of being binned into consensus sequences, reads with shared molecular identifiers were discarded. MiTCR, with a Q25 quality threshold and the strictest error-elimination algorithm, was used for CDR3 identification, clonotype clustering and error correction. A nonparametric unseen species model using Euler transformation provided a lower-bound estimate of total TCR beta diversity. TCRdb reworked the public reads: Q25 trimming with fastp, MiXCR clone assembly, productive beta chains retained. All rows with the same CDR3 protein become a single entry with the most common DNA and genes. What appears here as the V and J calls and clone size reflects TCRdb's work, not the paper's. The sample table lists 600,000 to 850,000 distinct CDR3 sequences, roughly 45% of them with a count of one. Jointly, the top ten make up 20% to 25% of the sample.

Here the chain combines TRBV7-2 and TRBJ2-3, and TRBD2 matches 9 of the central bases. Sequencing input: blood. The sequence was obtained from a woman between 55 and 75 years old in good health. The base sequence is TGTGCCAGCAGCTTAGCCGCGCTAGCGGGGCTCACAGATACGCAGTATTTT. This encodes CASSLAALAGLTDTQYF.